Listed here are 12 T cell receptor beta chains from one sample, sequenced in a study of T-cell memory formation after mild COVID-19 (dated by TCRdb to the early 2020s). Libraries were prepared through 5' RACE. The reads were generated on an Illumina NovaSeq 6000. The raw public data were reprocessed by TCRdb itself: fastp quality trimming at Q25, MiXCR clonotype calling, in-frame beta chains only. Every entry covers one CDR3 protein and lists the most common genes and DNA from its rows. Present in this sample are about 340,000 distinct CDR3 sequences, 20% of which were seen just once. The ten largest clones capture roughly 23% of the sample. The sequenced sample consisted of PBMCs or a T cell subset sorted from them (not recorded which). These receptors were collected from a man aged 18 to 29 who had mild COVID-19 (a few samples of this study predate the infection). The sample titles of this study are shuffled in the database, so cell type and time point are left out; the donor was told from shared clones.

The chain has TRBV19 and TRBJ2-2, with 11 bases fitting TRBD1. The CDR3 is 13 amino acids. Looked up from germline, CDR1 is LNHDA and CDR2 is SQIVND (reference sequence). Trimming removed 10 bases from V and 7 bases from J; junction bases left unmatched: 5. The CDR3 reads CATWDRGIGELFF. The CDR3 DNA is TGTGCCACATGGGACAGGGGGATCGGGGAGCTGTTTTTT.

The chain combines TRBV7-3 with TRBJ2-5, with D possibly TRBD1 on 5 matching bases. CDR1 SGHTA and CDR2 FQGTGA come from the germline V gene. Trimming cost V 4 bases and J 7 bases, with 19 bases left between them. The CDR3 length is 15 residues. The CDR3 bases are TGTGCCAGCAGCTCGACCCCCGACGAGCAGGGGACCCAGTACTTC. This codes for CASSSTPDEQGTQYF.

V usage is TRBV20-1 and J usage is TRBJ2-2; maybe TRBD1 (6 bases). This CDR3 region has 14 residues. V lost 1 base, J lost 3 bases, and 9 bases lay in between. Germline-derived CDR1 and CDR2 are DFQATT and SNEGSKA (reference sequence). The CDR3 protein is CSARAGVHTGELFF. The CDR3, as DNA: TGCAGTGCTAGAGCAGGGGTACACACCGGGGAGCTGTTTTTT.

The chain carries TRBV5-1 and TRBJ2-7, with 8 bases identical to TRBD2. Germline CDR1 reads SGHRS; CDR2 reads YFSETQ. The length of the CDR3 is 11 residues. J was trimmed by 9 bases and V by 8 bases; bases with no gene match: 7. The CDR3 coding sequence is TGCGCCAGGCCGGGAGGGGGACGGCAGTACGTC. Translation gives CARPGGGRQYV.

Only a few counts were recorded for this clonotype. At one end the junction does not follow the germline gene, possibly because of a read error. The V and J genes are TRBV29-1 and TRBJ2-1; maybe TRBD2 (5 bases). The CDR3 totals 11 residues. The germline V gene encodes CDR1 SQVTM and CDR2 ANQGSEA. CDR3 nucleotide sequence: TGCAGCGTTCAACCCGACTACCGGCCGATCTTC. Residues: CSVQPDYRPIF.

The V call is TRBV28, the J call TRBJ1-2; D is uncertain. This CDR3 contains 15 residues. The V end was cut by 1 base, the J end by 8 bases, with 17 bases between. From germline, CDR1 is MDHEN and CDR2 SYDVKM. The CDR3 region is CASSLFSGVLGGYTF. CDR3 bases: TGTGCCAGCAGTTTATTCAGCGGGGTCCTTGGGGGCTACACCTTC.

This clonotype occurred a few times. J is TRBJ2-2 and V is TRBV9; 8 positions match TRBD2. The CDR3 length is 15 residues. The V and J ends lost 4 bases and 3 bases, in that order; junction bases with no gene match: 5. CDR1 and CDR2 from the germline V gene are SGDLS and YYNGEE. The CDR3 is CASSPRTSYTGELFF. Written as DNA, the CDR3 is TGTGCCAGCAGCCCGAGGACTAGCTACACCGGGGAGCTGTTTTTT.

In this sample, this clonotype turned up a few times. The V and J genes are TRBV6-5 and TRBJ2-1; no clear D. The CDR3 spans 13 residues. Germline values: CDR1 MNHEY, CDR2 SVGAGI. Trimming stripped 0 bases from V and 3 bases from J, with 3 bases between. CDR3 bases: TGTGCCAGCAGTTACTCCAACTACAATGAGCAGTTCTTC. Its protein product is CASSYSNYNEQFF.

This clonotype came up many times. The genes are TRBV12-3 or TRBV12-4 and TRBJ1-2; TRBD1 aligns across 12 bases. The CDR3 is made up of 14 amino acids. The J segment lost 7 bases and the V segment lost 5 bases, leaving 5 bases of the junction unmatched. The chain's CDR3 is CASSRDRGRGGYTF. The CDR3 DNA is TGTGCCAGCAGTCGGGACAGGGGGCGCGGTGGCTACACCTTC.

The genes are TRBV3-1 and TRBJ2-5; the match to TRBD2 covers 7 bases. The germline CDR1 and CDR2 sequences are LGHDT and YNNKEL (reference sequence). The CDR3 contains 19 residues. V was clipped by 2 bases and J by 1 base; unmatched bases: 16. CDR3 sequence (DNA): TGTGCCAGCAGCCAATGGGGCGCCCCGGGGAGGGGCTCCCAAGAGACCCAGTACTTC. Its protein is CASSQWGAPGRGSQETQYF.

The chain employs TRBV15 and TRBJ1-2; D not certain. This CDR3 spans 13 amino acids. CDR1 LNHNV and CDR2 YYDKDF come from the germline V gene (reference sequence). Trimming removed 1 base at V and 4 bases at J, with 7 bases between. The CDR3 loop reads CATSRVETYGYTF. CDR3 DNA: TGTGCCACCAGCAGAGTCGAGACCTATGGCTACACCTTC.

The CDR3 region has the DNA TGTGCCAGCAGTACCACCCCGAGGGTAGATACGCAGTATTTT. It encodes CASSTTPRVDTQYF. The V and J genes are TRBV7-3 and TRBJ2-3; maybe TRBD2 (5 bases). The germline V gene has CDR1 SGHTA and CDR2 FQGTGA. V gave up 6 bases and J gave up 5 bases, with 15 bases separating them. This CDR3 has 14 residues.